The present TCR beta chain was sequenced within a study of blood T cells in healthy people across ages. The CDR3 extends over 14 amino acids. Germline CDR1 is SGHTA and CDR2 is FQGNSA. This clonotype is a singleton in its sample. Its target is unknown. Mismatch with germline at one junction end may stem from a read error. With a J-beta primer mix and a sample-barcoded 5' primer, a second PCR ran 7 to 11 cycles. TCRdb reanalysed the 5' RACE reads using MiXCR and keeps one entry per CDR3 protein. The data hold hundreds of thousands of distinct CDR3 sequences, with 40% to 45% observed a single time. Whole-study results and caveats: Fewer expanded clones and more diversity marked long-lived versus aged donors.

This clonotype originated in an elderly man in good health. This chain connects TRBV7-2 to TRBJ2-7; 9 bases line up with TRBD1. The specimen was blood. The DNA for the CDR3 is TGCGCCAGCAGCGCGGACAGGGGTCGCTACGAGCAGTACTTC. As protein: CASSADRGRYEQYF.